This T cell receptor beta chain derives from a study of Ad26.COV2.S vaccination and SARS-CoV-2 variants. Sample treatment: approximately 18 received Ad26.COV2.S at low or high dose, single or two shots; about five received placebo; per-sample allocation not given. On day 63 after the first injection, vaccine and placebo recipients gave samples. The individual, an adult aged 18-55 years, was a donor in Boston. The vaccine antigen was prefusion-stabilized Wuhan SARS-CoV-2 spike. On this clone: Its antigen is not identified.

Whole-study findings and limits: Vaccine and placebo recipients had comparable breadth of non-spike TCRs. Ad26.COV2.S recipients had broader spike-specific TCRs (P = 0.0014).

Profiling relied on immunoSEQ multiplex PCR, and the TCRdb table lists in-frame clones only, not all of them. The data contain roughly 380,000 clones, around 86% of them seen just once; the ten biggest clones take up more than 3%. V was shortened by 0 bases and J by 2 bases, with 8 bases between the two germline ends. The CDR3 covers 13 residues. Germline V CDR1 and CDR2: GTSNPN, SVGIG (reference sequence). The sequence came from a person between 18 and 65 years old who received the Ad26.COV2.S COVID-19 vaccine or a placebo. The chain uses TRBV30 and TRBJ2-7; no reliable D call. This specimen consisted of peripheral blood, obtained in a trial of Ad26.COV2.S vaccine versus placebo. DNA for the CDR3: TGTGCCTGGAGTGTACGAGTTACCTACGAGCAGTACTTC. Translated, it gives CAWSVRVTYEQYF.